The T cell receptor beta chain described here comes from a study of identical twins. This CDR3 has 13 amino acids. V shed 6 bases, J shed 6 bases, and the junction held 6 bases outside the gene matches. Germline V lookup: CDR1 MNHEY, CDR2 SVGEGT. General observations from the study: High-abundance cord blood beta clonotypes had fewer insertions; memory repertoires showed none.

Remarks on this clonotype: Antigen: not known.

TCRdb ran MiXCR on the 5' RACE reads and lists one entry per CDR3 protein. Among hundreds of thousands of distinct CDR3 sequences listed, roughly a quarter were seen once. These same records also appear under a second study, on T cells expressing NK-cell markers.

The clonotype was recovered from a young woman in good health. Sequences were obtained from CD4+ T cells sorted from blood. The chain couples TRBV6-2 or TRBV6-3 to TRBJ2-7; 9 bases map to TRBD1. CDR3 sequence reads: CASRPQGAGEQYF. The CDR3 DNA reads TGTGCCAGCAGACCACAGGGGGCCGGCGAGCAGTACTTC.